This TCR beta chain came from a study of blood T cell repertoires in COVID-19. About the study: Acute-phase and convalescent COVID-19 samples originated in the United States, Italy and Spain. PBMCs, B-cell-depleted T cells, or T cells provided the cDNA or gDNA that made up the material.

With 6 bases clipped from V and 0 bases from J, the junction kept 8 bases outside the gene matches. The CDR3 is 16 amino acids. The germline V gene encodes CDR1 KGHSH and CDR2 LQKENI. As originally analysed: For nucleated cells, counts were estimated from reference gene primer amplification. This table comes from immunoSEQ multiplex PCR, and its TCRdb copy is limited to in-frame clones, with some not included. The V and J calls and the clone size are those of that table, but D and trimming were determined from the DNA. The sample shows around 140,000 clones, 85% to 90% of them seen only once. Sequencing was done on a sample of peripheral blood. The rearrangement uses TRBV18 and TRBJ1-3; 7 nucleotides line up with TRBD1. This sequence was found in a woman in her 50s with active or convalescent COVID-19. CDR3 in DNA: TGTGCCAGCTCGCCGGGACAGCACTTCTCTGGAAACACCATATATTTT. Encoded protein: CASSPGQHFSGNTIYF.